The 22 T cell receptor beta chains presented below share a single source sample, sequenced in a study of T cell responses to AZD1222 COVID-19 vaccine. The repertoire was sequenced with immunoSEQ multiplex PCR; TCRdb's copy has only in-frame clones and lacks some. The repertoire includes around 150,000 clones, approximately 90% of them detected once, and about 4.5% sits in the top ten. The sample consisted of peripheral blood, taken on day 0 of MenACWY control vaccination. The receptors come from an adult in good health.

This chain joins TRBV27 and TRBJ1-2; D unresolved. V was shortened by 8 bases and J by 4 bases, with 11 bases between the two germline ends. The CDR3 is 12 amino acids. Germline V lookup: CDR1 MNHEY, CDR2 SMNVEV (reference sequence). This CDR3 is CASGQRTYGYTF. The DNA of the CDR3 is TGTGCCAGCGGTCAGAGAACCTATGGCTACACCTTC.

V gene TRBV5-1 combines with J gene TRBJ2-1; 10 bases fit TRBD2. The CDR3 runs to 16 residues. The ends lost 0 bases at V and 8 bases at J; junction bases unmatched: 8. The germline gives CDR1 SGHRS, CDR2 YFSETQ. The CDR3 region is CASSLAAAGGPYEQFF. Here the CDR3 DNA reads TGCGCCAGCAGCTTGGCCGCAGCGGGAGGGCCGTATGAGCAGTTCTTC. Complete variable domain (other parts from reference TRBV5-1 and TRBJ2-1): KAGVTQTPRYLIKTRGQQVTLSCSPISGHRSVSWYQQTPGQGLQFLFEYFSETQRNKGNFPGRFSGRQFSNSRSEMNVSTLELGDSALYLCASSLAAAGGPYEQFFGPGTRLTVL.

The chain links TRBV25-1 to TRBJ1-2; tentatively, D is TRBD1 (6 bases). The germline V gene has CDR1 MGHDK and CDR2 SYGVNS. This CDR3 spans 15 amino acids. Trimming cost V 3 bases and J 8 bases, with 19 bases left between them. CDR3: CASSDPGRGAAGYTF. As DNA, the CDR3 is TGTGCCAGCAGTGATCCAGGGCGGGGGGCTGCGGGCTACACCTTC.

The genes are TRBV9 and TRBJ2-1; TRBD2 agrees at 9 bases. Germline assignment: CDR1 SGDLS and CDR2 YYNGEE. The CDR3 covers 14 residues. Losses at the gene ends were 5 bases for V and 10 bases for J; bases not matched to a gene: 10. The CDR3 coding sequence is TGTGCCAGCAGGCCCTTAGCGGGAGTAGGGGAGCAGTTCTTC. It yields the protein CASRPLAGVGEQFF. The whole variable domain, remainder taken from reference TRBV9 and TRBJ2-1, is DSGVTQTPKHLITATGQRVTLRCSPRSGDLSVYWYQQSLDQGLQFLIQYYNGEERAKGNILERFSAQQFPDLHSELNLSSLELGDSALYFCASRPLAGVGEQFFGPGTRLTVL.

This clone occurred once. The CDR3 sequence: CASSGRTGFGYTF. The CDR3 region has the DNA TGTGCCAGCAGCGGCCGGACAGGGTTTGGCTACACCTTC. V usage is TRBV7-2 and J usage is TRBJ1-2; 8 bases align to TRBD1. The CDR3 totals 13 residues. V shed 5 bases and J 7 bases; nucleotides not matched to a gene: 6. Germline assignment: CDR1 SGHTA and CDR2 FQGNSA. The variable domain in full, with the rest retrieved from reference TRBV7-2 and TRBJ1-2, is GAGVSQSPSNKVTEKGKDVELRCDPISGHTALYWYRQSLGQGLEFLIYFQGNSAPDKSGLPSDRFSAERTGGSVSTLTIQRTQQEDSAVYLCASSGRTGFGYTFGSGTRLTVV.

V and J are TRBV6-5 and TRBJ1-5; D remains unclear. Germline V gene lookup returns CDR1 MNHEY and CDR2 SVGAGI. CDR3 size: 13 residues. Trimming took 6 bases from V and 9 from J, leaving 15 bases between them. CDR3 in DNA: TGTGCCAGCAGACCCGACGGGATCATGCCCCAGCATTTT. It is translated as CASRPDGIMPQHF.

This chain joins TRBV2 and TRBJ1-2, with D possibly TRBD1 on 6 matching bases. Germline V gene data show CDR1 as SNHLY and CDR2 as FYNNEI. V was trimmed by 6 bases and J by 4 bases, leaving 18 bases between them. This CDR3 is 15 amino acids long. CDR3 in amino acids: CASRTPGEGIYGYTF. The DNA for the CDR3 is TGTGCCAGCAGAACACCAGGGGAAGGGATCTATGGCTACACCTTC.

The gene calls are TRBV25-1 and TRBJ1-2; TRBD1 matches 7 bases. The CDR3 totals 13 residues. The V gene end was trimmed by 8 bases and the J gene end by 8 bases; junction bases not matched to a gene: 11. Germline V lookup: CDR1 MGHDK, CDR2 SYGVNS. The CDR3 here is CASGTTGVGGYTF. The CDR3 DNA is TGTGCCAGCGGAACAACAGGGGTTGGAGGCTACACCTTC.

This chain joins TRBV12-5 and TRBJ2-1; 7 bases agree with TRBD2. The CDR3 is made up of 13 amino acids. Losses at the gene ends were 2 bases for V and 10 bases for J; bases not matched to a gene: 5. Germline V gene data show CDR1 as LGHNT and CDR2 as FRNRAP. CDR3 bases: TGTGCTAGTGGTTTGTCCCAAGCGGGAGAGCAGTTCTTC. It specifies CASGLSQAGEQFF.

The CDR3 DNA is TGTGCCAGCTCACCACCACAGGGGAGGGCACACTCGGGTGAAGCTTTCTTT. Translated: CASSPPQGRAHSGEAFF. V is TRBV18 and J is TRBJ1-1, with 7 nucleotides matching TRBD1. This CDR3 has 17 amino acids. Germline V gives CDR1 KGHSH, CDR2 LQKENI. V was clipped by 0 bases and J by 7 bases; unmatched bases: 14.

The chain combines TRBV7-2 with TRBJ1-3, with a tentative D call TRBD1 (5 bases). CDR1 and CDR2 from the germline V gene are SGHTA and FQGNSA. V was shortened by 6 bases and J by 2 bases, with 14 bases between the two germline ends. This CDR3 region has 15 residues. The CDR3 loop reads CASSPAAGAGNTIYF. The DNA for the CDR3 is TGTGCCAGCAGTCCCGCCGCGGGGGCTGGAAACACCATATATTTT.

The chain links TRBV27 to TRBJ1-2, with D unresolved. The CDR3 has 13 residues. Germline V gene lookup returns CDR1 MNHEY and CDR2 SMNVEV (reference sequence). Trimming cost V 5 bases and J 8 bases, with 15 bases left between them. The CDR3, as DNA: TGTGCCAGCAGTGGCACCGGTCAGTCAGGCTACACCTTC. It codes for CASSGTGQSGYTF.

This sequence joins TRBV9 and TRBJ2-2, with D possibly being TRBD2 (6 bases). The germline V gene has CDR1 SGDLS and CDR2 YYNGEE. The CDR3 is made up of 13 amino acids. V lost 7 bases to trimming and J lost 4 bases, with 11 bases between them. CDR3 sequence (DNA): TGTGCCAGCCGGACGGGAGTCACCGGGGAGCTGTTTTTT. Translated, it gives CASRTGVTGELFF. Full variable domain (remainder filled in from reference TRBV9 and TRBJ2-2): DSGVTQTPKHLITATGQRVTLRCSPRSGDLSVYWYQQSLDQGLQFLIQYYNGEERAKGNILERFSAQQFPDLHSELNLSSLELGDSALYFCASRTGVTGELFFGEGSRLTVL.

V and J are TRBV3-1 (or the pseudogene TRBV3-2) and TRBJ1-5; TRBD1 aligns across 10 bases. V lost 5 bases, J lost 5 bases, and 3 bases stayed unmatched. The CDR3 runs to 14 residues. Germline V gene data show CDR1 as LGHDT and CDR2 as YNNKEL (reference sequence). The CDR3 reads CASSGTGADQPQHF. CDR3 DNA sequence: TGTGCCAGCAGCGGGACAGGGGCTGATCAGCCCCAGCATTTT.

The V call is TRBV28, the J call TRBJ1-5; 9 nucleotides agree with TRBD1. The CDR3 runs 14 residues. Germline loops: CDR1 MDHEN, CDR2 SYDVKM. V lost 6 bases to trimming and J lost 7 bases; unmatched junction nucleotides: 7. The CDR3 spells CASSLGGQGQPQHF. CDR3 bases: TGTGCCAGCAGCTTGGGGGGACAGGGCCAGCCCCAGCATTTT.

This chain connects TRBV30 to TRBJ1-3; no firm D call. Deletions cut 2 bases from V and 0 bases from J, with 8 bases between. CDR1 is GTSNPN and CDR2 is SVGIG in the germline V gene (reference sequence). This CDR3 is built from 14 residues. DNA for the CDR3: TGTGCCTGGAGTCGGGGTTCCTCTGGAAACACCATATATTTT. It encodes CAWSRGSSGNTIYF.

V and J are TRBV28 and TRBJ2-4, with 11 bases fitting TRBD2. The CDR3 has 13 residues. V lost 5 bases to trimming and J lost 15 bases; unmatched junction nucleotides: 9. CDR1 and CDR2 (germline): MDHEN, SYDVKM. The CDR3: CASSTFSGRAWYF. CDR3 nucleotides: TGTGCCAGCAGTACATTTAGCGGGAGGGCGTGGTACTTC.

The V and J genes are TRBV29-1 and TRBJ2-3; D is possibly TRBD1 or TRBD2 (6 bases each). The germline gives CDR1 SQVTM, CDR2 ANQGSEA. V was shortened by 2 bases and J by 2 bases, with 11 bases between the two germline ends. CDR3 length equals 14 residues. The CDR3 sequence is CSVESRGLTDTQYF. CDR3 coding DNA: TGCAGCGTTGAAAGCCGGGGGCTCACAGATACGCAGTATTTT.

This clone was detected only once. The chain is built from TRBV4-2 and TRBJ2-5; 10 nucleotides agree with TRBD1. The V gene end was trimmed by 0 bases and the J gene end by 5 bases; junction bases not matched to a gene: 0. This CDR3 comprises 14 residues. Per the germline V gene, CDR1 is LGHNA and CDR2 is YNFKEQ. Here the CDR3 reads CASSQEDRGETQYF. The DNA of the CDR3 is TGTGCCAGCAGCCAAGAGGACAGGGGGGAGACCCAGTACTTC.

V gene TRBV7-8 combines with J gene TRBJ2-3; D remains unclear. Per the germline V gene, CDR1 is SGHVS and CDR2 is FQNEAQ. This CDR3 is built from 12 residues. V shed 5 bases and J shed 9 bases, with 12 bases lying between them. The CDR3: CASSPRTHTQYF. In DNA, the CDR3 is TGTGCCAGCAGCCCTCGGACCCACACGCAGTATTTT.

The table lists this clone with a count of one. The gene calls are TRBV19 and TRBJ1-2; a possible D gene is TRBD1 (5 bases). Trimming pared 3 bases from V and 6 bases from J, leaving 23 bases between. Germline-derived CDR1 and CDR2 are LNHDA and SQIVND (reference sequence). The CDR3 sequence is 17 residues long. CDR3 DNA: TGTGCCAGTAGTATCGACACCGTCGGGGGTGATGGCCATGGCTACACCTTC. Encoded protein: CASSIDTVGGDGHGYTF. The full variable domain, its missing parts supplied by reference TRBV19 and TRBJ1-2, is DGGITQSPKYLFRKEGQNVTLSCEQNLNHDAMYWYRQDPGQGLRLIYYSQIVNDFQKGDIAEGYSVSREKKESFPLTVTSAQKNPTAFYLCASSIDTVGGDGHGYTFGSGTRLTVV.

The rearrangement joins TRBV10-3 to TRBJ2-2; TRBD1 matches at 9 bases. Looked up from germline, CDR1 is ENHRY and CDR2 is SYGVKD. V dropped 10 bases and J dropped 5; count of bases not matched to a gene: 8. The CDR3 covers 14 residues. The CDR3 loop is CASKTGGETGELFF. In DNA form, the CDR3 reads TGTGCCAGCAAGACAGGGGGAGAGACCGGGGAGCTGTTTTTT.